A selection of T cell receptor beta chains follows, all from one sample in a study of beta chain features in type 1 diabetes. Clones were sequenced by immunoSEQ multiplex PCR, and TCRdb holds only the in-frame ones, with some missing. The table records around 350,000 clones, roughly 12% of them present only once. The specimen sequenced was naive CD4+ T cells from blood. All receptors come from a man in his late teens or twenties in good health. Both conserved end residues are part of each CDR3. Each record gives: J gene, V gene, CDR3 protein.

J gene: TRBJ2-3; V gene: TRBV7-3; CDR3 protein: CASSSTSGRADTQYF
J gene: TRBJ2-1; V gene: TRBV19; CDR3 protein: CASSTLAGVNEQFF
J gene: TRBJ2-3; V gene: TRBV5-4; CDR3 protein: CASSLDSGRSTDTQYF
J gene: TRBJ2-3; V gene: TRBV7-2; CDR3 protein: CASSSITGGRSTDTQYF
J gene: TRBJ2-2; V gene: TRBV18; CDR3 protein: CASSSRENTGELFF
J gene: TRBJ2-2; V gene: TRBV5-4; CDR3 protein: CASSRGQNTGELFF
J gene: TRBJ2-3; V gene: TRBV28; CDR3 protein: CALSRLAGGTDTQYF
J gene: TRBJ2-7; V gene: TRBV18; CDR3 protein: CASSPTSGTTYEQYF
J gene: TRBJ2-4; V gene: TRBV14; CDR3 protein: CASSHTALAKNIQYF
J gene: TRBJ2-7; V gene: TRBV6-5; CDR3 protein: CASSYGGQGGLYF
J gene: TRBJ2-7; V gene: TRBV5-1; CDR3 protein: CASSRTSLSSYEQYF
J gene: TRBJ2-1; V gene: TRBV4-1; CDR3 protein: CASSQVSGTSYNEQFF
J gene: TRBJ2-1; V gene: TRBV29-1; CDR3 protein: CSSTSFGILTYNEQFF
J gene: TRBJ2-2; V gene: TRBV7-9; CDR3 protein: CATLAGLNTGELFF
J gene: TRBJ2-2; V gene: TRBV4-1; CDR3 protein: CASSRLGGSGELFF
J gene: TRBJ2-3; V gene: TRBV12-5; CDR3 protein: CASGSETDTQYF
J gene: TRBJ2-1; V gene: TRBV6-5; CDR3 protein: CASTPIGRENEQFF
J gene: TRBJ1-1; V gene: TRBV18; CDR3 protein: CASSPGLSESTEAFF
J gene: TRBJ2-1; V gene: TRBV9; CDR3 protein: CASCRGGSYNEQFF
J gene: TRBJ2-2; V gene: TRBV15; CDR3 protein: CATSRGLAGAYGELFF
J gene: TRBJ2-6; V gene: TRBV5-4; CDR3 protein: CASSLLQGSGANVLTF
J gene: TRBJ1-2; V gene: TRBV5-6; CDR3 protein: CASSSLGGNYGYTF
J gene: TRBJ2-3; V gene: TRBV2; CDR3 protein: CASSRAGSTDTQYF
J gene: TRBJ2-5; V gene: TRBV7-6; CDR3 protein: CASSFPGGQETQYF
J gene: TRBJ1-4; V gene: TRBV5-1; CDR3 protein: CASSLDRVNEKLFF
J gene: TRBJ1-3; V gene: TRBV30; CDR3 protein: CAWSVRGFTGNTIYF
J gene: TRBJ2-5; V gene: TRBV6-5; CDR3 protein: CASGPLAGWLETQYF
J gene: TRBJ2-1; V gene: TRBV7-9; CDR3 protein: CASSPRQGYNEQFF
J gene: TRBJ2-2; V gene: TRBV6-5; CDR3 protein: CATKGQGGTGELFF
J gene: TRBJ2-3; V gene: TRBV18; CDR3 protein: CASSLGTPRTGDTQYF
J gene: TRBJ1-1; V gene: TRBV10-3; CDR3 protein: CAISPAGDMNTEAFF
J gene: TRBJ1-5; V gene: TRBV15; CDR3 protein: CATSRDEGQPQHF
J gene: TRBJ1-6; V gene: TRBV7-2; CDR3 protein: CASSFTGSSNSPLHF
J gene: TRBJ2-1; V gene: TRBV7-9; CDR3 protein: CASSLVGLDDYEQFF
J gene: TRBJ2-7; V gene: TRBV19; CDR3 protein: CASSRSARNSYEQYF
J gene: TRBJ2-1; V gene: TRBV7-3; CDR3 protein: CASSLSYSGRGNEQFF
J gene: TRBJ2-1; V gene: TRBV19; CDR3 protein: CASSPGLAALAGYNEQFF
J gene: TRBJ2-3; V gene: TRBV4-3; CDR3 protein: CASSPHPLTDTQYF
J gene: TRBJ1-5; V gene: TRBV28; CDR3 protein: CASKVSGRSSQHF
J gene: TRBJ1-5; V gene: TRBV15; CDR3 protein: CATSRPRRVTNQPQHF
J gene: TRBJ2-5; V gene: TRBV18; CDR3 protein: CASSPRTGGGETQYF
J gene: TRBJ2-4; V gene: TRBV7-2; CDR3 protein: CASSLRLEARVQYF
J gene: TRBJ2-3; V gene: TRBV21-1; CDR3 protein: CASSKYGDRLLHSTDTQYF
J gene: TRBJ1-2; V gene: TRBV7-2; CDR3 protein: CASSLEGRTGSSGYTF
J gene: TRBJ2-3; V gene: TRBV6-5; CDR3 protein: CASSSLRGPDTQYF
J gene: TRBJ1-5; V gene: TRBV4-3; CDR3 protein: CASSQGSEGPQHF
J gene: TRBJ2-7; V gene: TRBV6-6; CDR3 protein: CASSTTGTYEQYF
J gene: TRBJ2-3; V gene: TRBV7-9; CDR3 protein: CASSRDRANTDTQYF
J gene: TRBJ1-5; V gene: TRBV7-8; CDR3 protein: CASSQDRTYQPQHF
J gene: TRBJ2-1; V gene: TRBV4-2; CDR3 protein: CASSSGTGGFDEQFF
J gene: TRBJ2-3; V gene: TRBV6-1; CDR3 protein: CASSRAGIDTQYF
J gene: TRBJ1-4; V gene: TRBV7-2; CDR3 protein: CASSLFSGATNEKLFF
J gene: TRBJ1-5; V gene: TRBV30; CDR3 protein: CAWSGTERGPQHF
J gene: TRBJ2-3; V gene: TRBV5-4; CDR3 protein: CASSLYRDTSTDTQYF
J gene: TRBJ1-5; V gene: TRBV7-9; CDR3 protein: CASSLDVVNQPQHF
J gene: TRBJ2-1; V gene: TRBV7-9; CDR3 protein: CASSFSDSFYNEQFF
J gene: TRBJ1-1; V gene: TRBV5-4; CDR3 protein: CASQRRDSNEAFF